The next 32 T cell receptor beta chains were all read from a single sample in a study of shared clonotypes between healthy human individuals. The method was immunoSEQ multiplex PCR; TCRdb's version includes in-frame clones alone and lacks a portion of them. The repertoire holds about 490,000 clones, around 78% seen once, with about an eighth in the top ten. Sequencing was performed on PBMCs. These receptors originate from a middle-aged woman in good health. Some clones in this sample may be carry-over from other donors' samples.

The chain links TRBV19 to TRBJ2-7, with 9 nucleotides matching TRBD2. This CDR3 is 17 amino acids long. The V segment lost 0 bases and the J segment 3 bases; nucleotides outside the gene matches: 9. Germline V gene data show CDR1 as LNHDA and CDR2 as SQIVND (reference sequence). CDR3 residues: CASSIDLATSGGYEQYF. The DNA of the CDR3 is TGTGCCAGTAGTATAGATCTAGCGACTAGCGGAGGCTACGAGCAGTACTTC.

CDR3 coding DNA: TGTGCCAGCAGTGAAATCCTTAGCGGACTAGCGGGAGTGCAGCAGTACTTC. Translated, it gives CASSEILSGLAGVQQYF. The V gene is TRBV6-1, the J gene TRBJ2-7; TRBD2 matches 13 bases. Germline trimming cut 2 bases from V and 8 bases from J; bases unmatched to any gene: 12. This CDR3 spans 17 amino acids. In germline, CDR1 is MNHNS, CDR2 SASEGT.

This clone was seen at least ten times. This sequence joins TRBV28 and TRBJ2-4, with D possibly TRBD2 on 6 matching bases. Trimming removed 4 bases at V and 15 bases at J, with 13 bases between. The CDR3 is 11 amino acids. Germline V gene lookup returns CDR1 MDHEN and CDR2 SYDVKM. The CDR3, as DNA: TGTGCCAGCAGTTACCAGAGCGGGTGGTACTTC. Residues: CASSYQSGWYF.

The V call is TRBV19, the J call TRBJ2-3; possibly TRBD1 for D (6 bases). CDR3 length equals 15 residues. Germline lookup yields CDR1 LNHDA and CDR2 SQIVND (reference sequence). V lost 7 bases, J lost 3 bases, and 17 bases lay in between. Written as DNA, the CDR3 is TGTGCCAGTAACCCCGGGGACAAGGGTACAGATACGCAGTATTTT. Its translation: CASNPGDKGTDTQYF.

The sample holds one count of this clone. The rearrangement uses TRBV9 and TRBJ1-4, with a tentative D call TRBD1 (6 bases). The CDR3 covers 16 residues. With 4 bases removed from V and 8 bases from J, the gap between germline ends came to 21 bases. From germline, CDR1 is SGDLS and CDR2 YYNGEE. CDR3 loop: CASSPGAGRIGEKLFF. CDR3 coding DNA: TGTGCCAGCAGCCCAGGGGCGGGGAGGATAGGAGAAAAACTGTTTTTT.

DNA for the CDR3: TGTGCCAGCAGCTTGAATGTTGTCCCCGGAGAGCAGTTCTTC. This gives the protein CASSLNVVPGEQFF. V is TRBV5-4 and J is TRBJ2-1; D gene unclear. Germline V gene sequence: CDR1 SGHNT, CDR2 YYREEE (reference sequence). There are 14 residues in the CDR3. The V end lost 1 base, the J end lost 10 bases, and 15 bases lay between the germline ends.

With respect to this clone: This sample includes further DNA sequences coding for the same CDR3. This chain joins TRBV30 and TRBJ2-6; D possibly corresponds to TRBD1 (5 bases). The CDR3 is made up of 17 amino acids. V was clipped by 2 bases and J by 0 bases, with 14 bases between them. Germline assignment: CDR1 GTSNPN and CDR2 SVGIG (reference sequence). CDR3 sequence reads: CAWSKRGLRSGANVLTF. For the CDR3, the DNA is TGTGCCTGGAGTAAAAGGGGTTTACGCTCTGGGGCCAACGTCCTGACTTTC. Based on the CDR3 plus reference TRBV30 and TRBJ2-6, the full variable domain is SQTIHQWPATLVQPVGSPLSLECTVEGTSNPNLYWYRQAAGRGLQLLFYSVGIGQISSEVPQNLSASRPQDRQFILSSKKLLLSDSGFYLCAWSKRGLRSGANVLTFGAGSRLTVL.

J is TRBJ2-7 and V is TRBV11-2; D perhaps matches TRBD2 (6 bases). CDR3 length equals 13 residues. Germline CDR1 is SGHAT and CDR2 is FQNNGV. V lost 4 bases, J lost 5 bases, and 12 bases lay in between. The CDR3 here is CASSSQREDEQYF. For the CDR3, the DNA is TGTGCCAGCAGCTCTCAGAGGGAGGACGAGCAGTACTTC.

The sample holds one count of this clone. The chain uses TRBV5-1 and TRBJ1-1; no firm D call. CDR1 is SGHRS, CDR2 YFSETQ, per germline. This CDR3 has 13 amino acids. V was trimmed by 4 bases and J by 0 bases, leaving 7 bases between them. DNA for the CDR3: TGCGCCAGCAGCAACAGATTGAACACTGAAGCTTTCTTT. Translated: CASSNRLNTEAFF.

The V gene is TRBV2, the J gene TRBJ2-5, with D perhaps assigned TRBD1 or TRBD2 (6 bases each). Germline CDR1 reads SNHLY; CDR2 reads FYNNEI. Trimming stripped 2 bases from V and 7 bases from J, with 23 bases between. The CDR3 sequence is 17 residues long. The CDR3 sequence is CASSEKGGTVLTATQYF. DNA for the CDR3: TGTGCCAGCAGTGAAAAGGGGGGTACCGTGTTAACGGCGACCCAGTACTTC.

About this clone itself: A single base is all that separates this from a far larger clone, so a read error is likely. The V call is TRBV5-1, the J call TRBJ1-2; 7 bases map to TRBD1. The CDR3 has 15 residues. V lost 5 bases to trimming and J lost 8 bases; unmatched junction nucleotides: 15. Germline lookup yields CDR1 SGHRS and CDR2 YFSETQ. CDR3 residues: CASSPLGTGVYGYTF. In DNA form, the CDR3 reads TGCGCCAGCAGTCCGTTGGGCACAGGGGTTTACGGCTACACCTTC.

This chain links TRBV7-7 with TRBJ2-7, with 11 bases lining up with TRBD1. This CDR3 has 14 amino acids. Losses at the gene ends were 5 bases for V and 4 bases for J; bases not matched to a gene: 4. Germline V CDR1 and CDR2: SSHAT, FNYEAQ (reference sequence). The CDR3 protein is CASSEGTGGYEQYF. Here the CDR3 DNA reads TGTGCCAGCAGCGAAGGGACAGGGGGATACGAGCAGTACTTC.

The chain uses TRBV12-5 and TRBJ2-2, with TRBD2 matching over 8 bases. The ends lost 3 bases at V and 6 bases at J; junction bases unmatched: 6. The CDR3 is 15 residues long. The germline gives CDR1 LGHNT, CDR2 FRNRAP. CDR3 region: CASGLKRERSGELFF. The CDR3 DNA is TGTGCTAGTGGTTTAAAGCGGGAGAGGTCCGGGGAGCTGTTTTTT.

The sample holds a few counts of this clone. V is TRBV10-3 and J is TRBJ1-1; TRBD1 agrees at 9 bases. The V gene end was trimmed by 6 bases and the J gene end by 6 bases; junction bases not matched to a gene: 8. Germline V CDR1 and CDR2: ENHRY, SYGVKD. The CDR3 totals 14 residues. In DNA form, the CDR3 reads TGTGCCATCAGAGGGGGACAGGGAGGTTCTGAAGCTTTCTTT. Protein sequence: CAIRGGQGGSEAFF.

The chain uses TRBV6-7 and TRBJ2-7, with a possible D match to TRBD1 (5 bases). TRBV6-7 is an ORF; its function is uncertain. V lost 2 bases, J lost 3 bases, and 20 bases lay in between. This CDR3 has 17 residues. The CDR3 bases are TGTGCCAGCAGTTACCTAAGGAAAGCCGGACATGTCTACGAGCAGTACTTC. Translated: CASSYLRKAGHVYEQYF.

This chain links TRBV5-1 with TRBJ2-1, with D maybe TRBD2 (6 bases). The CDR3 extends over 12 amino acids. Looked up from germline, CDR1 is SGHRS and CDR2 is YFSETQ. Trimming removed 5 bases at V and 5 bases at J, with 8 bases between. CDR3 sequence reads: CASRREDNEQFF. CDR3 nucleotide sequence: TGCGCCAGCAGGAGGGAGGACAATGAGCAGTTCTTC.

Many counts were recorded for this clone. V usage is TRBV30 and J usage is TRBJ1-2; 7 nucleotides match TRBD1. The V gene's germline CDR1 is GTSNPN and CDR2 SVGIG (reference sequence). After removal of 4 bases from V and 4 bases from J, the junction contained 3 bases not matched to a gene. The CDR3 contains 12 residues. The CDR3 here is CAWTRGAYGYTF. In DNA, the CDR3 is TGTGCCTGGACCAGGGGGGCCTATGGCTACACCTTC. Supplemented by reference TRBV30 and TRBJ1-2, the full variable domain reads SQTIHQWPATLVQPVGSPLSLECTVEGTSNPNLYWYRQAAGRGLQLLFYSVGIGQISSEVPQNLSASRPQDRQFILSSKKLLLSDSGFYLCAWTRGAYGYTFGSGTRLTVV.

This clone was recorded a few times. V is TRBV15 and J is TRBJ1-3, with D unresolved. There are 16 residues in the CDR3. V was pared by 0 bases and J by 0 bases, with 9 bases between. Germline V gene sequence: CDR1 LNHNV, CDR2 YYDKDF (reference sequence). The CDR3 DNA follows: TGTGCCACCAGCAGAGATGTCGCAGGCTCTGGAAACACCATATATTTT. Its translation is CATSRDVAGSGNTIYF.

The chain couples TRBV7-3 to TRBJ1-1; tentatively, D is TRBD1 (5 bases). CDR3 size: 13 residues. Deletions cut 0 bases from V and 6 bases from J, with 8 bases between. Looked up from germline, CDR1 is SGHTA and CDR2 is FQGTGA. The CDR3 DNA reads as TGTGCCAGCAGCTTAACAGGGACGGCTGAAGCTTTCTTT. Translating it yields CASSLTGTAEAFF.

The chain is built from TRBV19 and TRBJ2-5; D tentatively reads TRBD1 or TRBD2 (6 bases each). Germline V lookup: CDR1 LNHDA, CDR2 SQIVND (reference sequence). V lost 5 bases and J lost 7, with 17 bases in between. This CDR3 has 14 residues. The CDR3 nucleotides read TGTGCCAGTAGTGAGGGGGGCGCGCACGGGACCCAGTACTTC. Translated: CASSEGGAHGTQYF.

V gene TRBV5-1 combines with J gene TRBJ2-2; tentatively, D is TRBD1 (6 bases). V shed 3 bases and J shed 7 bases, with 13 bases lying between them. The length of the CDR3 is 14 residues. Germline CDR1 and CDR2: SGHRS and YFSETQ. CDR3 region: CASSSQGSVGELFF. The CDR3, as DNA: TGCGCCAGCAGCTCGCAGGGGTCGGTCGGGGAGCTGTTTTTT. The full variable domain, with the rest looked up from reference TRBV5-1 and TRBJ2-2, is KAGVTQTPRYLIKTRGQQVTLSCSPISGHRSVSWYQQTPGQGLQFLFEYFSETQRNKGNFPGRFSGRQFSNSRSEMNVSTLELGDSALYLCASSSQGSVGELFFGEGSRLTVL.

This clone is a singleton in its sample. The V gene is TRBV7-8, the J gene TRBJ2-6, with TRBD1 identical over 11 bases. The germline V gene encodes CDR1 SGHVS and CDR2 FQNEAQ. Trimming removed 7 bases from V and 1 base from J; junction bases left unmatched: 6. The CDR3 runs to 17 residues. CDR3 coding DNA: TGTGCCAGCACCAGGACAGGGGGCAGGTCTGGGGCCAACGTCCTGACTTTC. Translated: CASTRTGGRSGANVLTF.

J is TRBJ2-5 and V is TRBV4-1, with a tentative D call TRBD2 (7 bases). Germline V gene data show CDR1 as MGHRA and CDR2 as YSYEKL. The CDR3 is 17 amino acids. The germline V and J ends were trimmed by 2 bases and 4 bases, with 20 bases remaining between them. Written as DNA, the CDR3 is TGCGCCAGCAGCCAACACCCCCTGGCAGGGGAGGGAGAGACCCAGTACTTC. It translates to CASSQHPLAGEGETQYF.

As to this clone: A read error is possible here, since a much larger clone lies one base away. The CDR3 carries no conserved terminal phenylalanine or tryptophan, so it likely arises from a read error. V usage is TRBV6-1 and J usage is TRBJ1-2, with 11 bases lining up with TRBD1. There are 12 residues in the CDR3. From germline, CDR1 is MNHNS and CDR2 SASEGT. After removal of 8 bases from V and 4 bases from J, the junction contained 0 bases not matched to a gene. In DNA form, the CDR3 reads TGTGCCAGCGGGACAGGGGGCTATGGCTACACCTCC. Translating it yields CASGTGGYGYTS.

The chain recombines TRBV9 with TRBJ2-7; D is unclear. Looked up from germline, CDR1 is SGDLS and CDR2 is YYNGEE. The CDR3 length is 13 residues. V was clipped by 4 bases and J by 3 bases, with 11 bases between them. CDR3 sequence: CASSREPYYEQYF. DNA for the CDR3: TGTGCCAGCAGCCGAGAGCCCTACTACGAGCAGTACTTC.

CDR3 bases: TGTGCCAGCAGCCATGGAAGGAGCTCCTACGAGCAGTACTTC. Protein: CASSHGRSSYEQYF. The chain joins TRBV5-4 to TRBJ2-7; D gene uncertain. Trimming cost V 4 bases and J 0 bases, with 11 bases left between them. Germline CDR1 is SGHNT and CDR2 is YYREEE (reference sequence). This CDR3 has 14 residues.

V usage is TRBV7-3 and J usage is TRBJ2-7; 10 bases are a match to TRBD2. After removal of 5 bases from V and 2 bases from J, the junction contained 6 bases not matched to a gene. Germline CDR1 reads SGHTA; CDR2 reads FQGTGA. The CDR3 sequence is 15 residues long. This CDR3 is CASSLGTSAAYEQYF. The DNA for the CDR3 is TGTGCCAGCAGCCTGGGGACTAGCGCGGCCTACGAGCAGTACTTC.

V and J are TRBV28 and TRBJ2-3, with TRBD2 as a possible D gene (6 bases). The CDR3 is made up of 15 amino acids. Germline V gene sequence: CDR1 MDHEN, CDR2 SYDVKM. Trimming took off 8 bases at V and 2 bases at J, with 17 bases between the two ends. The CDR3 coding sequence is TGTGCCAGCTCCTCCGGGGGTGCGTCCACAGATACGCAGTATTTT. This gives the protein CASSSGGASTDTQYF. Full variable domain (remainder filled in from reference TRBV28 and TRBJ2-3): DVKVTQSSRYLVKRTGEKVFLECVQDMDHENMFWYRQDPGLGLRLIYFSYDVKMKEKGDIPEGYSVSREKKERFSLILESASTNQTSMYLCASSSGGASTDTQYFGPGTRLTVL.

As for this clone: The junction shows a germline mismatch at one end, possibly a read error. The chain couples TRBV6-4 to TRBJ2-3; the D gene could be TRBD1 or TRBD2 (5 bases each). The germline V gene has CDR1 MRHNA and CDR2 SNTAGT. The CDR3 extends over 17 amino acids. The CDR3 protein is CAISEVWGPPNTDTQYF. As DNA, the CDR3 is TGTGCCATCAGTGAGGTGTGGGGACCCCCCAACACGGATACGCAGTATTTT.

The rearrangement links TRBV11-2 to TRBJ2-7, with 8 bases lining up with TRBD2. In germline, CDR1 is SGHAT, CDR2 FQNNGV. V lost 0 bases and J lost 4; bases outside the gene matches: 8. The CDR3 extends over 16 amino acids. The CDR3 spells CASSLDLSGSVYEQYF. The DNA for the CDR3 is TGTGCCAGCAGCTTAGATCTGAGCGGGAGCGTTTACGAGCAGTACTTC.

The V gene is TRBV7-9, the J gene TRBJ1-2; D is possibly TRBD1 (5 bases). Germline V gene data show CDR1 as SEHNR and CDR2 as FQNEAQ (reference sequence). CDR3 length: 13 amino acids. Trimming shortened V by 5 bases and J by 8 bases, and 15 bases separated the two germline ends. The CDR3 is CASSLGQGWGYTF. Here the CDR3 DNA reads TGTGCCAGCAGCCTGGGGCAGGGATGGGGCTACACCTTC.

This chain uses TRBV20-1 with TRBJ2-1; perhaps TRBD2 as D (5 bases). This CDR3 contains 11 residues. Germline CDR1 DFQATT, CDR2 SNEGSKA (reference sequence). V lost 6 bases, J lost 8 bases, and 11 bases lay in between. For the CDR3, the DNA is TGCAGTGCAGCCCTAGCCTATGAGCAGTTCTTC. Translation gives CSAALAYEQFF.